This TCR beta chain appears in the sequencing data of a study of blood T cells in healthy people across ages. Findings of the study overall: Long-lived donors exceeded aged donors in naive CD4+ cells and diversity. Unsorted PBMCs ruled out conclusive naive versus antigen-experienced comparison.

Caucasian individuals from Russia who were healthy and aged about 6 to 100 acted as donors. Using a J-beta primer mix together with a sample-barcoded 5' primer, a second PCR was run for about 6 to 12 cycles. Each CDR3 protein is one row after TCRdb ran MiXCR on the 5' RACE reads. The sample has some 1.5 million distinct CDR3 sequences; under 30% are singletons. Per the germline V gene, CDR1 is MNHEY and CDR2 is SVGAGI. The CDR3 spans 14 residues, counting both ends. Comment on this clonotype: Its antigen is still unknown. No DNA is shown, since the ends of the CDR3 on it are uncertain; the CDR3 is the one TCRdb lists.

The chain combines TRBV6-5 with TRBJ2-3; the listed D gene, TRBD1, was not tested against the DNA. This TCR was sampled from a woman younger than 45 in good health. The sequenced material came from blood. The CDR3 is CASSNSFGADTQYF.